The rows below give T cell receptor beta chains drawn from one sample of a study of blood T cells in healthy people across ages. TCRdb passed the 5' RACE reads through MiXCR, listing each CDR3 protein once. The sample has 500,000 to 700,000 distinct CDR3 sequences, approximately 30% seen once. Sample: blood. The receptors were sampled from a woman of 80 years or more in good health. The CDR3 runs from the conserved cysteine through the conserved F or W. The D gene is left open where the match is weak. Some rows mark clone size as missing; the rest say once, few, many or name a class of expanded clone.

clone_size,d_call,v_call,j_call,cdr3_nt,cdr3_aa
.,.,TRBV12-3/TRBV12-4,TRBJ2-7,TGTGCCAGCAGTCTCACCGGGACTTTGGGCAATGAGCAGTACTTC,CASSLTGTLGNEQYF
many,TRBD1,TRBV12-3/TRBV12-4,TRBJ1-5,TGTGCCAGCAGAATGACAGGGAACAATCAGCCCCAGCATTTT,CASRMTGNNQPQHF
many,.,TRBV20-1,TRBJ2-5,TGCAGTGCCAACACCGCTAGGGGAGAGACCCAGTACTTC,CSANTARGETQYF
.,.,TRBV27,TRBJ2-7,TGTGCCAGCACGCCGAAAGGGAAAGAGGCCCAGTACTTC,CASTPKGKEAQYF
.,TRBD1,TRBV24-1,TRBJ2-5,TGTGCCACCAGTGATGCCGGACAGGGGGGAATCCAGTACTTC,CATSDAGQGGIQYF
many,.,TRBV20-1,TRBJ2-3,TGCAGTGCCCTACCTGGGGGCACAGATACGCAGTATTTT,CSALPGGTDTQYF
many,TRBD1,TRBV2,TRBJ1-2,TGTGCCAGCAGAGTACCGGGACAGTTTACAAAGAACTATGGCTACACCTTC,CASRVPGQFTKNYGYTF
.,.,TRBV12-3/TRBV12-4,TRBJ2-3,TGTGCCAGCAGTTTACTTAGAGTGTCCACAGATACGCAGTATTTT,CASSLLRVSTDTQYF
.,TRBD1,TRBV12-3/TRBV12-4,TRBJ1-2,TGTGCCAGCAGACGGACAGGGGGAGCGGGCTATGGCTACACCTTC,CASRRTGGAGYGYTF
many,TRBD1,TRBV28,TRBJ2-7,TGTGCCAGCAGCTTCCGGACAGGTCTCTACGAGCAGTACTTC,CASSFRTGLYEQYF
.,TRBD2,TRBV28,TRBJ2-3,TGTGCCAGCAGCCACGGGGGGGCCCCCACAGATACGCAGTATTTT,CASSHGGAPTDTQYF
many,TRBD2,TRBV20-1,TRBJ2-7,TGCAGTGCTGTCCGACTAGCGGGGGGCGAGCAGTACTTC,CSAVRLAGGEQYF
many,.,TRBV13,TRBJ2-7,TGTGCCAGCAGCGCTGGGTTTTGGACAGATTCCTACGAGCAGTACTTC,CASSAGFWTDSYEQYF
.,TRBD1,TRBV29-1,TRBJ1-2,TGCAGCGCGGGGACAGGGGGAGGCTACACCTTC,CSAGTGGGYTF
.,.,TRBV30,TRBJ2-5,TGTGCCTGGACGGGCAGACAGCAAGAGACCCAGTACTTC,CAWTGRQQETQYF
many,.,TRBV5-1,TRBJ2-5,TGCGCCAGCAGCTTTAGGTCGGAGATCCAGTACTTC,CASSFRSEIQYF
.,.,TRBV2,TRBJ2-3,TGTGTCAGCAGATTAACAGGAACATTCACAGATACGCAGTATTTT,CVSRLTGTFTDTQYF
medium-sized,.,TRBV9,TRBJ1-5,TGTGCCAGCAGCAAAAGCATAAAACAGCAGCCCCAGCATTTT,CASSKSIKQQPQHF
many,TRBD2,TRBV6-2/TRBV6-3,TRBJ2-1,TGTGCCAGCAGTTACAATAGCGGGGGCAATGAGCAGTTCTTC,CASSYNSGGNEQFF
many,.,TRBV6-2/TRBV6-3,TRBJ2-5,TGTGCCAGCAGGAACCGGGACTTCGCACCGCAAAAGGAGACCCAGTACTTC,CASRNRDFAPQKETQYF
many,.,TRBV20-1,TRBJ1-2,TGCAGTGCTACCCAAAACTATGGCTACACCTTC,CSATQNYGYTF
many,.,TRBV20-1,TRBJ2-3,TGCAGTGCTAGACTCGGGAATACGCAGTATTTT,CSARLGNTQYF
many,.,TRBV29-1,TRBJ1-1,TGCAGCGTGGCGGACTCACTTGGCGCTTTCTTT,CSVADSLGAFF
.,TRBD2,TRBV28,TRBJ2-1,TGTGCCAGCAGACAATCCGGGGGGGGGCCTAATGAGCAGTTCTTC,CASRQSGGGPNEQFF
many,.,TRBV7-2,TRBJ1-2,TGTGCCAGCAGCTTAGGCCCCACAGGGCCGGGGAGTTATGGCTACACCTTC,CASSLGPTGPGSYGYTF
many,.,TRBV29-1,TRBJ2-1,TGCAGCGTTGCTGTCCAGGGCTTTAGCTCCTACAATGAGCAGTTCTTC,CSVAVQGFSSYNEQFF
.,.,TRBV6-2/TRBV6-3,TRBJ1-5,TGTGCCAGCAGTTACGGGGGCAGCAGTCAGCCCCAGCATTTT,CASSYGGSSQPQHF
.,.,TRBV7-2,TRBJ2-5,TGTGCCAGCAGCTGGACACTAGAGACCCAGTACTTC,CASSWTLETQYF
many,.,TRBV19,TRBJ1-1,TGTGCCAGTAGTTGGAGCAGGGATAGTGAAGCTTTCTTT,CASSWSRDSEAFF
once,.,TRBV6-1,TRBJ2-7,TGTGCCGGTAGACGGGCAGCTGATCCCTACGAGCAGTACTTC,CAGRRAADPYEQYF
many,TRBD1,TRBV7-6,TRBJ2-7,TGTGCCAGCAGCCGAGACAGGGGTGTCTACGAGCAGTACTTC,CASSRDRGVYEQYF
many,TRBD1,TRBV7-9,TRBJ1-5,TGTGCCAGCAGCTTAGGCCAGGGGGCCGGCAATCAGCCCCAGCATTTT,CASSLGQGAGNQPQHF
many,.,TRBV3-1,TRBJ2-3,TGTGCCAGCAGCCAAGATCCCGAGGGGGGCGATACGCAGTATTTT,CASSQDPEGGDTQYF
many,TRBD1,TRBV5-4,TRBJ2-5,TGTGCCAGCAGCTTGAAGGGACAGGAGACCCAGTACTTC,CASSLKGQETQYF
few,.,TRBV27,TRBJ1-6,TGTGCCAGCAGTTTCGGACGGCAGAGCTCCTATAATTCACCCCTCCACTTT,CASSFGRQSSYNSPLHF
.,.,TRBV6-2/TRBV6-3,TRBJ2-1,TGTGCCAGCGGTTACGGGGGAAGCTCCTACAATGAGCAGTTCTTC,CASGYGGSSYNEQFF
.,TRBD1,TRBV6-1,TRBJ1-4,TGTGCCAGCAGCCCTAGGACAGGGGGAGCATCTAATGAAAAACTGTTTTTT,CASSPRTGGASNEKLFF
many,.,TRBV3-1,TRBJ2-4,TGTGCCAGCAGCCAAGATCGGGGGCAAGGGCAGTACTTC,CASSQDRGQGQYF
.,.,TRBV9,TRBJ2-2,TGTGCCAGCAGCGTAGGGGGGGCGCACACCGGGGAGCTGTTTTTT,CASSVGGAHTGELFF
many,TRBD1,TRBV9,TRBJ2-1,TGTGCCAGCAGCGTAGGACGGACAGGACAATACAATGAGCAGTTCTTC,CASSVGRTGQYNEQFF
once,.,TRBV20-1,TRBJ2-1,TGCAGTGCTGCTACTCGGCCGGGACAGCAGTTCTTC,CSAATRPGQQFF
.,TRBD1,TRBV14,TRBJ1-2,TGTGCCAGCAGCCAACGGACAGGGGGCCTAGGCTACACCTTC,CASSQRTGGLGYTF
many,TRBD2,TRBV11-2,TRBJ2-5,TGTGCCAGCAGCCTATCCGGGACTAGCGGGGGGAAGACCCAGTACTTC,CASSLSGTSGGKTQYF
.,TRBD1,TRBV25-1,TRBJ2-2,TGTGCCAGCAGCCATCGGGCAGGGGGAAACACCGGGGAGCTGTTTTTT,CASSHRAGGNTGELFF
many,.,TRBV19,TRBJ2-7,TGTGCCAGTAGTATAGACCACGGGACGGACTACGAGCAGTACTTC,CASSIDHGTDYEQYF
many,TRBD1,TRBV5-1,TRBJ2-3,TGCGCCAGCAGCTTCGGACAGGGCGCAGATACGCAGTATTTT,CASSFGQGADTQYF
many,.,TRBV7-3,TRBJ2-1,TGTGCCAGCAGCTCGCCGCGGAATGAGCAGTTCTTC,CASSSPRNEQFF
many,.,TRBV5-1,TRBJ1-2,TGCGCCAGCAGCTTGGGCCAGGGAAGTACGGATGGCTACACCTTC,CASSLGQGSTDGYTF
.,.,TRBV2,TRBJ1-6,TGTGTCAGCAGGGATCCCGGCGTCCTCCACTTT,CVSRDPGVLHF
few,.,TRBV6-1,TRBJ2-5,TGTGCCAGCAGTGGCGGGGTAGTGGCAGAGACCCAGTACTTC,CASSGGVVAETQYF
.,.,TRBV3-1,TRBJ1-1,TGTGCCAGCAGGGACGTGGTTAACACTGAAGCTTTCTTT,CASRDVVNTEAFF
many,.,TRBV27,TRBJ2-7,TGTGCCAGTCAAGGGGGGGACTTCGAGCAGTACTTC,CASQGGDFEQYF
many,.,TRBV20-1,TRBJ2-1,TGCAGTGCTTCAAGCCGAGGGGAGCAGTTCTTC,CSASSRGEQFF
.,.,TRBV4-2,TRBJ1-3,TGTGCCAGCAGCCAAGCGGTGCAAGGCTTTGGAAACACCATATATTTT,CASSQAVQGFGNTIYF
few,TRBD2,TRBV20-1,TRBJ2-1,TGCAGTGCTAGAAGGCGGGGGGGCCGGGAGGTACTCAATGAGCAGTTCTTC,CSARRRGGREVLNEQFF
.,.,TRBV5-1,TRBJ2-5,TGCGCCAGCAGCTTGAATTATGAGACCCAGTACTTC,CASSLNYETQYF